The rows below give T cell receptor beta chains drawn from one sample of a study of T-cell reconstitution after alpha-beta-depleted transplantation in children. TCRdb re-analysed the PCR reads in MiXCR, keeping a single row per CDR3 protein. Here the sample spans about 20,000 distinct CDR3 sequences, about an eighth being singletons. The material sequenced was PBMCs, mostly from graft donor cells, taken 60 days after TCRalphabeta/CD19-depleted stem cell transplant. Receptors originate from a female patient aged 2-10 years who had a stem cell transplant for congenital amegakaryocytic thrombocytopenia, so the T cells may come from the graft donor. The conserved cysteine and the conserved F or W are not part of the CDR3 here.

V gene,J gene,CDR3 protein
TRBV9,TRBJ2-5,ASSPGGGQETQY
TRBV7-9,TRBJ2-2,ASSLGRGGKGELF
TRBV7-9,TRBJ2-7,ASSPRSTGAYEQY
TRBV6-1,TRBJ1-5,ASSPRTDYSNQPQH
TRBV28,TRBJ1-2,ASSFFAGLDGYT
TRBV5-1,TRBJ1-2,ASSLEQGAGYGYT
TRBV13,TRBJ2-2,ASSSTRLAGAIGELF
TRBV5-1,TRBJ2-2,ASSYSKTGQGELF
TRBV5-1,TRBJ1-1,ASSLGTGGNTEAF
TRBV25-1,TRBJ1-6,ASSEFVGSGSPLH
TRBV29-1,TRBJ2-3,SVAITDTQY
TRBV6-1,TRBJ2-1,ASSLGSGRADEQF
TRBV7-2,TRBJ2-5,ASSLAVGEETQY
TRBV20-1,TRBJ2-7,SARPTRSYEQY
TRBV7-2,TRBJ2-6,ASSLAGWGVRANVLT
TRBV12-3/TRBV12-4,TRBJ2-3,ASSLGVGEQY